This T cell receptor (beta chain) was sequenced in a study of T-cell memory formation after mild COVID-19. As for this clonotype: The antigen is not known.

TCRdb re-called the 5' RACE reads through MiXCR, storing one row per CDR3 protein. Among some 300,000 distinct CDR3 sequences listed, 20% to 25% were seen once. Study-wide results and limits: Mostly located in CM and EM were contracting CD4+ clones, with contracting CD8+ clones located in EMRA. Contracting clones from day 15 to 85 had balanced CD4/CD8; later expanders favoured CD4+.

This CDR3 contains 15 residues. Trimming at V came to 2 bases and at J to 4 bases, leaving 4 bases not matched to a gene. This receptor was taken from a man younger than 35 who had mild COVID-19 (a few samples of this study predate the infection). Cell type and time point are not known. The genes are TRBV12-3 or TRBV12-4 and TRBJ2-3; 9 positions match TRBD2. Sample: PBMCs or a T cell subset sorted from them (not recorded which). For the CDR3, the DNA is TGTGCCAGCAGTTTACAGGGCGGGGGGGCAGATACGCAGTATTTT. As protein: CASSLQGGGADTQYF.